Sequencing of this T cell receptor (beta chain) was carried out in a study of human T cells and chemical hapten exposure. Germline V gene sequence: CDR1 MDHEN, CDR2 SYDVKM. This CDR3 has 12 residues. V lost 4 bases and J lost 7, with 9 bases in between. As to time point: patch test 1, 2 weeks after DPC sensitization. Treatment meaning: therapeutic diphenylcyclopropenone sensitization with weekly scalp DPC. TCRdb reprocessed the RACE reads via MiXCR and lists one record per CDR3 protein. The sample lists about 380,000 distinct CDR3 sequences, about 4.4% occurring once. The sequenced sample was whole blood, obtained in connection with sensitization to the hapten diphenylcyclopropenone (DPC). The gene calls are TRBV28 and TRBJ2-3; D may match TRBD1 or TRBD2 (5 bases each). This TCR was recovered from a woman aged 50 to 60 with alopecia areata. Some clones in this sample may be carry-over from other donors' samples. The CDR3 is CASSSWGNTQYF. Here the CDR3 DNA reads TGTGCCAGCAGTTCCTGGGGGAATACGCAGTATTTT.